These 28 T cell receptor beta chains were sequenced from one sample in a study of blood T cell repertoires in COVID-19. Using immunoSEQ multiplex PCR, the repertoire was profiled, and TCRdb retains in-frame clones only, with some absent. The sample has 340,000 or so clones; over 70% are singletons. The source material was peripheral blood. The origin of the receptors is a man between 25 and 39 years old with active or convalescent COVID-19.

V is TRBV29-1 and J is TRBJ2-1, with 10 bases that match TRBD2. J lost 2 bases, V lost 5 bases, and 0 bases had no gene match. Germline loops: CDR1 SQVTM, CDR2 ANQGSEA. This CDR3 comprises 13 residues. This chain's CDR3 is CSVSGRAYNEQFF. The CDR3 coding sequence is TGCAGCGTTAGCGGGAGGGCCTACAATGAGCAGTTCTTC.

V and J are TRBV9 and TRBJ2-1, with D possibly being TRBD1 (6 bases). V lost 2 bases and J lost 3, with 12 bases in between. The CDR3 sequence is 15 residues long. The germline CDR1 and CDR2 sequences are SGDLS and YYNGEE. The CDR3 sequence is CASSVRQGFYNEQFF. In nucleotides, the CDR3 is TGTGCCAGCAGCGTTAGGCAGGGGTTCTACAATGAGCAGTTCTTC.

This chain uses TRBV18 with TRBJ2-7; 8 bases match TRBD1. CDR3 length equals 14 residues. The V gene end was trimmed by 5 bases and the J gene end by 6 bases; junction bases not matched to a gene: 9. Germline V gene data show CDR1 as KGHSH and CDR2 as LQKENI. The CDR3 bases are TGTGCCAGCTCAAAGGACAGGGACCGGGGCGAGCAGTACTTC. Translating gives CASSKDRDRGEQYF.

The rearrangement joins TRBV12-5 to TRBJ1-1; a weak D match, TRBD1 (6 bases). Trimming left V 1 base short and J 8 bases short, with 17 bases between. This CDR3 region has 15 residues. Germline CDR1 LGHNT, CDR2 FRNRAP. CDR3 sequence reads: CASGLAGAMKEEAFF. DNA of the CDR3: TGTGCTAGTGGTTTGGCAGGGGCGATGAAGGAGGAAGCTTTCTTT.

The chain combines TRBV6-5 with TRBJ2-7; tentative D call: TRBD2 (5 bases). The CDR3 contains 15 residues. Trimming removed 5 bases from V and 2 bases from J, with 16 bases in between. The germline V gene encodes CDR1 MNHEY and CDR2 SVGAGI. The CDR3 loop reads CASSPQVRTPYEQYF. As DNA, the CDR3 is TGTGCCAGCAGTCCCCAGGTTCGGACTCCCTACGAGCAGTACTTC.

The chain has TRBV3-1 (or the pseudogene TRBV3-2) and TRBJ2-7; D perhaps matches TRBD2 (7 bases). Germline V gives CDR1 LGHDT, CDR2 YNNKEL (reference sequence). Trimming stripped 4 bases from V and 5 bases from J, with 18 bases between. The CDR3 extends over 15 amino acids. The CDR3 nucleotides are TGTGCCAGCAGCCCTCAAGGGGGGGGAGGCGACGAGCAGTACTTC. As protein: CASSPQGGGGDEQYF.

This clone has just one count. The rearrangement uses TRBV4-3 and TRBJ2-7; 13 bases match TRBD2. CDR1 is LGHNA, CDR2 YSLEER, per germline. This CDR3 has 21 residues. Unmatched junction bases numbered 21, after V lost 0 bases and J lost 7 bases. The CDR3 sequence: CASSQDGIGLAGAHSFWEQYF. In DNA, the CDR3 is TGCGCCAGCAGCCAAGACGGAATAGGACTAGCGGGGGCCCATTCTTTCTGGGAGCAGTACTTC.

This clone is a singleton in its sample. This sequence joins TRBV30 and TRBJ2-3; D possibly corresponds to TRBD2 (5 bases). The V and J ends lost 3 bases and 2 bases respectively, with 18 bases between them. The CDR3 totals 16 residues. Germline V gene sequence: CDR1 GTSNPN, CDR2 SVGIG (reference sequence). The CDR3 protein is CAWREGISRVTDTQYF. The CDR3 DNA follows: TGTGCCTGGAGAGAGGGAATTAGCCGGGTCACAGATACGCAGTATTTT.

This sequence joins TRBV5-1 and TRBJ1-1; TRBD1 agrees at 10 bases. This CDR3 has 15 residues. Germline V gives CDR1 SGHRS, CDR2 YFSETQ. Unmatched junction bases numbered 6, after V lost 4 bases and J lost 3 bases. CDR3 protein: CASSHRDRGDTEAFF. CDR3 DNA sequence: TGCGCCAGCAGCCACCGGGACAGGGGTGACACTGAAGCTTTCTTT. The entire variable domain, with the rest obtained from reference TRBV5-1 and TRBJ1-1, is as follows: KAGVTQTPRYLIKTRGQQVTLSCSPISGHRSVSWYQQTPGQGLQFLFEYFSETQRNKGNFPGRFSGRQFSNSRSEMNVSTLELGDSALYLCASSHRDRGDTEAFFGQGTRLTVV.

The CDR3: CASSRGGNGANVLTF. In nucleotides, the CDR3 is TGTGCCAGCAGCAGGGGTGGCAATGGGGCCAACGTCCTGACTTTC. V gene TRBV27 combines with J gene TRBJ2-6; perhaps TRBD1 as D (6 bases). This CDR3 spans 15 amino acids. Trimming removed 6 bases from V and 3 bases from J, with 12 bases in between. Per the germline V gene, CDR1 is MNHEY and CDR2 is SMNVEV (reference sequence).

V is TRBV19 and J is TRBJ1-1, with 9 bases fitting TRBD1. Germline V gene sequence: CDR1 LNHDA, CDR2 SQIVND (reference sequence). The CDR3 is made up of 13 amino acids. V was pared by 8 bases and J by 1 base, with 2 bases of the junction left unmatched. CDR3: CASETGGNTEAFF. The DNA of the CDR3 is TGTGCCAGTGAGACAGGGGGGAACACTGAAGCTTTCTTT. The full variable domain, rest sourced from reference TRBV19 and TRBJ1-1, is DGGITQSPKYLFRKEGQNVTLSCEQNLNHDAMYWYRQDPGQGLRLIYYSQIVNDFQKGDIAEGYSVSREKKESFPLTVTSAQKNPTAFYLCASETGGNTEAFFGQGTRLTVV.

V and J are TRBV4-3 and TRBJ2-7; D may be TRBD1 (5 bases). Between the trimmed V and J ends, which lost 3 bases and 4 bases, there was a span of 10 bases. The CDR3 has 13 amino acids. Germline CDR1 and CDR2: LGHNA and YSLEER. The CDR3 region has the DNA TGCGCCAGCAGCCAGTTCACAGGATACGAGCAGTACTTC. Encoded protein: CASSQFTGYEQYF.

J is TRBJ2-5 and V is TRBV5-1; 10 nucleotides align to TRBD2. Looked up from germline, CDR1 is SGHRS and CDR2 is YFSETQ. The V and J ends lost 3 bases and 2 bases, in that order; junction bases with no gene match: 4. The CDR3 is 15 residues long. The CDR3 region is CASSYTSGIQETQYF. CDR3 nucleotide sequence: TGCGCCAGCAGCTATACTAGCGGGATTCAAGAGACCCAGTACTTC.

V usage is TRBV7-9 and J usage is TRBJ2-5; 7 nucleotides match TRBD2. Germline loops: CDR1 SEHNR, CDR2 FQNEAQ (reference sequence). The CDR3 sequence is 15 residues long. J was trimmed by 2 bases and V by 5 bases; bases with no gene match: 8. The CDR3 DNA is TGTGCCAGCAGCAAAGGGCGGGGGACTCAAGAGACCCAGTACTTC. Translating gives CASSKGRGTQETQYF.

This clone was seen just once. This chain joins TRBV19 and TRBJ1-6; a possible D gene is TRBD1 (5 bases). The CDR3 extends over 14 amino acids. The V end lost 2 bases, the J end lost 10 bases, and 12 bases lay between the germline ends. The V gene's germline CDR1 is LNHDA and CDR2 SQIVND (reference sequence). The CDR3 DNA reads as TGTGCCAGTAGTATATCGGACATAAGGTCACCCCTCCACTTT. Translated: CASSISDIRSPLHF.

V usage is TRBV6-2 or TRBV6-3 and J usage is TRBJ2-2; 10 positions agree with TRBD2. Per germline, CDR1 MNHEY and CDR2 SVGEGT. With 5 bases clipped from V and 6 bases from J, the junction kept 9 bases outside the gene matches. The CDR3 is 16 residues long. The CDR3 DNA reads as TGTGCCAGCAGTCCACCCGTAGCGGGGGGCTCCGGGGAGCTGTTTTTT. This sequence encodes CASSPPVAGGSGELFF.

V is TRBV30 and J is TRBJ1-2; D gene unclear. The CDR3 extends over 10 amino acids. The germline V and J ends were trimmed by 3 bases and 6 bases, with 5 bases remaining between them. The V gene's germline CDR1 is GTSNPN and CDR2 SVGIG (reference sequence). CDR3 DNA: TGTGCCTGGAGCCCGGATGGCTACACCTTC. Residues: CAWSPDGYTF. The full variable domain, in which reference TRBV30 and TRBJ1-2 provide the parts outside the CDR3, is SQTIHQWPATLVQPVGSPLSLECTVEGTSNPNLYWYRQAAGRGLQLLFYSVGIGQISSEVPQNLSASRPQDRQFILSSKKLLLSDSGFYLCAWSPDGYTFGSGTRLTVV.

CDR3 sequence: CASTPGHRNTGELFF. In nucleotides, the CDR3 is TGTGCCAGCACTCCGGGACACCGGAACACCGGGGAGCTGTTTTTT. The chain combines TRBV2 with TRBJ2-2; possible D gene TRBD1, 6 bases. This CDR3 region has 15 residues. V was shortened by 7 bases and J by 1 base, with 13 bases between the two germline ends. Per germline, CDR1 SNHLY and CDR2 FYNNEI.

The rearrangement uses TRBV3-1 (or the pseudogene TRBV3-2) and TRBJ1-1, with D hard to call. Trimming pared 4 bases from V and 3 bases from J, leaving 12 bases between. The CDR3 sequence is 14 residues long. Germline CDR1 reads LGHDT; CDR2 reads YNNKEL (reference sequence). The CDR3 is CASSRTSTDTEAFF. The CDR3 bases are TGTGCCAGCAGCCGAACGAGTACGGACACTGAAGCTTTCTTT.

The chain recombines TRBV9 with TRBJ2-5; TRBD2 matches at 7 bases. Germline V CDR1 and CDR2: SGDLS, YYNGEE. The CDR3 runs to 15 residues. V was clipped by 10 bases and J by 5 bases; unmatched bases: 17. CDR3 region: CARKPGGGNGETQYF. CDR3 nucleotide sequence: TGTGCCCGCAAACCGGGGGGAGGGAACGGGGAGACCCAGTACTTC.

The chain links TRBV15 to TRBJ1-4, with D uncertain. This CDR3 is 16 amino acids long. V lost 3 bases and J 3 bases, leaving 14 bases between the germline ends. CDR1 and CDR2 from the germline V gene are LNHNV and YYDKDF (reference sequence). The CDR3 region has the DNA TGTGCCACCAGCAGTTTGCGCCACAGTCCTAATGAAAAACTGTTTTTT. This codes for CATSSLRHSPNEKLFF.

This chain uses TRBV10-2 with TRBJ2-1; weak D call: TRBD1 (5 bases). V lost 9 bases and J lost 11, with 14 bases in between. CDR3 length: 11 residues. The V gene's germline CDR1 is WSHSY and CDR2 SAAADI. CDR3 nucleotides: TGCGCCAGTTACCTCTCAGGGAAGCAGTTCTTC. Protein product: CASYLSGKQFF.

The chain links TRBV7-2 to TRBJ2-3; 10 bases align to TRBD2. V lost 4 bases to trimming and J lost 4 bases; unmatched junction nucleotides: 8. Germline V lookup: CDR1 SGHTA, CDR2 FQGNSA. This CDR3 spans 16 amino acids. The CDR3 reads CASSSLAGHPPDTQYF. CDR3 coding DNA: TGTGCCAGCAGCTCACTAGCGGGACACCCCCCAGATACGCAGTATTTT.

The CDR3 DNA is TGTGCCAGCAGCCGAAGCGGGACCTCCTACAATGAGCAGTTCTTC. Its protein is CASSRSGTSYNEQFF. This sequence joins TRBV7-8 and TRBJ2-1; 7 bases are shared with TRBD2. V lost 5 bases and J lost 0; bases outside the gene matches: 4. Germline lookup yields CDR1 SGHVS and CDR2 FQNEAQ. The CDR3 length is 15 residues.

This chain connects TRBV30 to TRBJ2-1, with 7 bases identical to TRBD1. Germline CDR1 GTSNPN, CDR2 SVGIG (reference sequence). This CDR3 contains 14 residues. Germline trimming cut 1 base from V and 6 bases from J; bases unmatched to any gene: 6. DNA of the CDR3: TGTGCCTGGAGTGCCCTAGGGACAGCCAATGAGCAGTTCTTC. Translated: CAWSALGTANEQFF. The complete variable domain, with remaining parts taken from reference TRBV30 and TRBJ2-1, reads SQTIHQWPATLVQPVGSPLSLECTVEGTSNPNLYWYRQAAGRGLQLLFYSVGIGQISSEVPQNLSASRPQDRQFILSSKKLLLSDSGFYLCAWSALGTANEQFFGPGTRLTVL.

The J gene is TRBJ2-1, the V gene TRBV11-3; 13 bases are shared with TRBD2. V trimming: 3 bases; J trimming: 9 bases; junction bases outside the gene matches: 5. The germline CDR1 and CDR2 sequences are SGHNT and YENEEA. The CDR3 runs 15 residues. The CDR3 DNA reads as TGTGCCAGCAGCTTTACTAGCGGGGGGGAGGTTGAGCAGTTCTTC. Encoded protein: CASSFTSGGEVEQFF.

The rearrangement links TRBV3-1 (or the pseudogene TRBV3-2) to TRBJ2-1; 12 bases map to TRBD1. Germline lookup yields CDR1 LGHDT and CDR2 YNNKEL (reference sequence). The CDR3 length is 17 residues. With 4 bases clipped from V and 3 bases from J, the junction kept 7 bases outside the gene matches. The CDR3 DNA reads as TGTGCCAGCAGCCCCTCCGGGACAGGGGGCGACTACAATGAGCAGTTCTTC. Translating it yields CASSPSGTGGDYNEQFF.

The chain has TRBV15 and TRBJ2-7; 13 nucleotides agree with TRBD2. This CDR3 region has 14 residues. Germline CDR1 reads LNHNV; CDR2 reads YYDKDF (reference sequence). V shed 4 bases and J 6 bases; nucleotides not matched to a gene: 3. The CDR3 sequence is CATSNGLAGAEQYF. The DNA for the CDR3 is TGTGCCACCAGCAACGGACTAGCGGGAGCCGAGCAGTACTTC.